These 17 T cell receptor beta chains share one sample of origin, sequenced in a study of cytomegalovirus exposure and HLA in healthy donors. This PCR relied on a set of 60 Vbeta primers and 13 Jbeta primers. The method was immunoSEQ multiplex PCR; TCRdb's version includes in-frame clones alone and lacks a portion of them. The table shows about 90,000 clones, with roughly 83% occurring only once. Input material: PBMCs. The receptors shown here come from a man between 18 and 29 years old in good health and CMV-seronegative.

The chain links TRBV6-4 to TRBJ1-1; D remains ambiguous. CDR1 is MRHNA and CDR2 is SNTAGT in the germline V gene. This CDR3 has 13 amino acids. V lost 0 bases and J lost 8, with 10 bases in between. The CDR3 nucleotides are TGTGCCAGCAGTGACTCCCCTCGGAGCGAAGCTTTCTTT. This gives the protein CASSDSPRSEAFF.

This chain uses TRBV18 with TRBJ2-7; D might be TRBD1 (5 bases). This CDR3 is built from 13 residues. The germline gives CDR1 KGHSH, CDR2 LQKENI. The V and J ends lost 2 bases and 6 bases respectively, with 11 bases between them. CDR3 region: CASSPGAVREQYF. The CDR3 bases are TGTGCCAGCTCACCAGGGGCGGTTCGCGAGCAGTACTTC.

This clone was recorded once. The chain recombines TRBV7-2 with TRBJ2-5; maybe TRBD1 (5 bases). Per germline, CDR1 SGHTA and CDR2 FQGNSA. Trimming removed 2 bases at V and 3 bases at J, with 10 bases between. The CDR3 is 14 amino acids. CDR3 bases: TGTGCCAGCAGCTTACGTACGACAGAAGAGACCCAGTACTTC. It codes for CASSLRTTEETQYF.

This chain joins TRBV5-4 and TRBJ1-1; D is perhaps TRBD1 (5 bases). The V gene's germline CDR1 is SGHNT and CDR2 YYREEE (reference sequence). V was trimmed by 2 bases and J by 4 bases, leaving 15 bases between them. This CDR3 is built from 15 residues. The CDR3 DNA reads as TGTGCCAGCAGCTTCGGGGGGATCGGGAGCACTGAAGCTTTCTTT. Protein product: CASSFGGIGSTEAFF.

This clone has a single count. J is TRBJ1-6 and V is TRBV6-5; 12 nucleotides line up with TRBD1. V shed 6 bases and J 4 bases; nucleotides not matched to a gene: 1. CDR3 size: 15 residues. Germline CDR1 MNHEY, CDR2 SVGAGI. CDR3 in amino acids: CASRGQGAYNSPLHF. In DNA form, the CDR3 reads TGTGCCAGCAGGGGACAGGGGGCATATAATTCACCCCTCCACTTT.

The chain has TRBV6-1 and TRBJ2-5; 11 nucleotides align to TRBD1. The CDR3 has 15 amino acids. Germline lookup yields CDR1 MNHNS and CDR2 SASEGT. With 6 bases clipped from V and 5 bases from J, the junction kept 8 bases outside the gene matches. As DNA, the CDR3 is TGTGCCAGCAGGTCGGACAGGGGGCAGGGGGAGACCCAGTACTTC. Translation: CASRSDRGQGETQYF.

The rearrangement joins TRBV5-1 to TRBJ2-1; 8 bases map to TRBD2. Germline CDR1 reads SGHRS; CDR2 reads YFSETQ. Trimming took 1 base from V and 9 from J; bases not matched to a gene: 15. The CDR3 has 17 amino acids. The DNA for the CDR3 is TGCGCCAGCAGCTTGCTTGAAACGGGACTAGGTGTTAGTGAGCAGTTCTTC. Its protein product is CASSLLETGLGVSEQFF.

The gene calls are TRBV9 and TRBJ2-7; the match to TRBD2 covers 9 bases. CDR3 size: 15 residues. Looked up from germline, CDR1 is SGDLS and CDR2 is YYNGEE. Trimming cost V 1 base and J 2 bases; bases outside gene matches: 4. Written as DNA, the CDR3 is TGTGCCAGCAGCGTAACGGCGGGAGGGGCCTACGAGCAGTACTTC. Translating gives CASSVTAGGAYEQYF.

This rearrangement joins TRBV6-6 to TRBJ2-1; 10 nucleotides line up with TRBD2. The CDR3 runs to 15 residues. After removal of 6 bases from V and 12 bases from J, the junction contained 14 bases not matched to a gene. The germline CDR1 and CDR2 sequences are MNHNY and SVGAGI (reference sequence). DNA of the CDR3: TGTGCCAGCAGGGAAAGAATAGCGGGAGGTGTAGGGCAGTTCTTC. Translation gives CASRERIAGGVGQFF.

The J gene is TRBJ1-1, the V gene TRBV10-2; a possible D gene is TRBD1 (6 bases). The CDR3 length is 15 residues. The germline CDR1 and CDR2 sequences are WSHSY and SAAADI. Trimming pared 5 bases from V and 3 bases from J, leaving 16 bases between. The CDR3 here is CASSSGRGTDTEAFF. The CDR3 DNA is TGCGCCAGCAGTTCGGGCAGGGGTACAGACACTGAAGCTTTCTTT.

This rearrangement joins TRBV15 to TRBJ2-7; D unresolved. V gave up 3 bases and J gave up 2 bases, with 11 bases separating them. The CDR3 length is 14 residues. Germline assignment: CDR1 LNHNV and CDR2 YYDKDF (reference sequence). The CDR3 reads CATSREPAAYEQYF. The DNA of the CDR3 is TGTGCCACCAGCAGGGAGCCAGCCGCCTACGAGCAGTACTTC.

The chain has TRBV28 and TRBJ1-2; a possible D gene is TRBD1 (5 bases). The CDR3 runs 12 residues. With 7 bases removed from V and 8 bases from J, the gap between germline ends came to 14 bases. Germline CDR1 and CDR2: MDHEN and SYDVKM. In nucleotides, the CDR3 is TGTGCCAGCAAAGAGGGGCGGGACGGCTACACCTTC. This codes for CASKEGRDGYTF.

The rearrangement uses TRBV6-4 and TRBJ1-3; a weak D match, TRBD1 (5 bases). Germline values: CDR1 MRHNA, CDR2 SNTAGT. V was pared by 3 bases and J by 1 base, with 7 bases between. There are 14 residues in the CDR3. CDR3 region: CASSERGSGNTIYF. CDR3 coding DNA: TGTGCCAGCAGTGAAAGGGGATCTGGAAACACCATATATTTT.

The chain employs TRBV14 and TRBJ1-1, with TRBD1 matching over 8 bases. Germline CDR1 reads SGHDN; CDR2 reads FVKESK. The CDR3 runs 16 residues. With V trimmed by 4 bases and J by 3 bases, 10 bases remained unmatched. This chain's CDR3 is CASSRQRTGRDTEAFF. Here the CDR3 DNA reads TGTGCCAGCAGCCGACAACGGACAGGGCGGGACACTGAAGCTTTCTTT.

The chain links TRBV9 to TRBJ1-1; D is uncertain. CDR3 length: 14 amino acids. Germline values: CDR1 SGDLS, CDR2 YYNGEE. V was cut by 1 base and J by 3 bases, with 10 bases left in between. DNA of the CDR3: TGTGCCAGCAGCGTATCTCCAGATGACACTGAAGCTTTCTTT. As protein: CASSVSPDDTEAFF. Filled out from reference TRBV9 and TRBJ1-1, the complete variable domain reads DSGVTQTPKHLITATGQRVTLRCSPRSGDLSVYWYQQSLDQGLQFLIQYYNGEERAKGNILERFSAQQFPDLHSELNLSSLELGDSALYFCASSVSPDDTEAFFGQGTRLTVV.

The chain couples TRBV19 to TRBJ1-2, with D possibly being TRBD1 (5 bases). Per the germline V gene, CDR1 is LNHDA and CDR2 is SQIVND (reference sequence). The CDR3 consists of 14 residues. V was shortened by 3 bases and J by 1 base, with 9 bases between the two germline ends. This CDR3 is CASSIRQGNYGYTF. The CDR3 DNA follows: TGTGCCAGTAGTATTAGGCAGGGTAACTATGGCTACACCTTC.

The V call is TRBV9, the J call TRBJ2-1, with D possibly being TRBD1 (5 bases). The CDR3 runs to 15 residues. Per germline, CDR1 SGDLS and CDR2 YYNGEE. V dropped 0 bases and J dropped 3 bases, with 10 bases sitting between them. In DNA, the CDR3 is TGTGCCAGCAGCGTAGCAAGACAGAGCTACAATGAGCAGTTCTTC. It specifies CASSVARQSYNEQFF.